This TCR beta chain was profiled in a study of blood T cell repertoires in COVID-19. Study overall: PBMCs, B-cell-depleted T cells, or T cells provided the cDNA or gDNA that made up the material.

Profiled with immunoSEQ multiplex PCR; TCRdb holds only in-frame clones, not every one. Of over 150,000 clones in the sample, roughly 81% were seen once. Germline lookup yields CDR1 GTSNPN and CDR2 SVGIG (reference sequence). The junction had 8 bases not matched to a gene; V was cut back by 5 bases and J by 5 bases. The CDR3 runs 13 residues. The sample was peripheral blood. V usage is TRBV30 and J usage is TRBJ1-1, with 7 bases lining up with TRBD1. This sequence originates from a woman aged 60 to 75 with COVID-19, enrolled during active disease. CDR3 amino acids: CAWLWDSETEAFF. The CDR3, as DNA: TGTGCCTGGTTATGGGACAGTGAAACTGAAGCTTTCTTT.